These 13 T cell receptor beta chains came from one sample sequenced in a study of prognosis after radiotherapy for stage I lung cancer. TCR beta CDR3 was amplified from genomic DNA by two-round multiplex PCR. During first-round PCR, primers specific to each TRBV and TRBJ gene were used. From the multiplex PCR reads, TCRdb called clonotypes with MiXCR, one entry per CDR3 protein. The sample has about 8,500 distinct CDR3 sequences, over 50% seen once; the top ten hold 15% to 20%. The sequenced sample was PBMCs, obtained before or after stereotactic body radiation therapy (not recorded which). The receptors shown here come from a donor over 45 with non-small cell lung cancer.

In this sample, this clonotype turned up many times. The gene calls are TRBV4-1 and TRBJ2-4, with D possibly being TRBD1 or TRBD2 (5 bases each). Between the trimmed V and J ends, which lost 4 bases and 7 bases, there was a span of 17 bases. The CDR3 contains 15 residues. CDR1 and CDR2 from the germline V gene are MGHRA and YSYEKL. The CDR3 spells CASSPEGQAGNIQYF. Written as DNA, the CDR3 is TGCGCCAGCAGCCCTGAGGGGCAGGCTGGGAACATTCAGTACTTC.

This clonotype is a singleton in its sample. Germline and junction disagree at one end, which may indicate a read error. The chain carries TRBV19 and TRBJ1-2; TRBD1 matches at 10 bases. This CDR3 spans 16 amino acids. Germline V gives CDR1 LNHDA, CDR2 SQIVND (reference sequence). The CDR3 region has the DNA TGTGCCAATAGTCCGAGGACAGGGGGGACTAAATATGGCTACACCTTC. Encoded protein: CANSPRTGGTKYGYTF.

This clonotype rates as medium-sized. This chain links TRBV10-3 with TRBJ2-2; 13 bases match TRBD2. The CDR3 covers 16 residues. From germline, CDR1 is ENHRY and CDR2 SYGVKD. V lost 2 bases and J lost 5; bases outside the gene matches: 2. The CDR3 is CAISEGLAGVTGELFF. The CDR3 DNA is TGTGCCATCAGTGAGGGACTAGCGGGAGTTACCGGGGAGCTGTTTTTT.

Points on this clonotype: A single base is all that separates this from a far larger clone, so a read error is likely. The rearrangement links TRBV7-9 to TRBJ2-1, with TRBD2 matching 8 bases. In germline, CDR1 is SEHNR, CDR2 FQNEAQ (reference sequence). With 3 bases clipped from V and 4 bases from J, the junction kept 5 bases outside the gene matches. The CDR3 covers 15 residues. The CDR3 loop reads CASSFLAGLYNEQFF. The DNA of the CDR3 is TGTGCCAGCAGCTTCTTAGCGGGATTGTACAATGAGCAGTTCTTC.

In its sample, this clonotype is medium-sized (0.01 to 0.1%). The CDR3 protein is CASSQQSNTGELFF. The DNA of the CDR3 is TGCGCCAGCAGCCAACAATCGAACACCGGGGAGCTGTTTTTT. The genes are TRBV5-1 and TRBJ2-2; D is uncertain. This CDR3 has 14 residues. Trimming pared 4 bases from V and 0 bases from J, leaving 7 bases between. CDR1 and CDR2 from the germline V gene are SGHRS and YFSETQ.

With respect to this clonotype: A read error likely explains this, since a far larger clone differs by one base. J is TRBJ2-7 and V is TRBV20-1, with D perhaps assigned TRBD1 or TRBD2 (5 bases each). The CDR3 length is 14 residues. The germline V and J ends were trimmed by 5 bases and 7 bases, with 21 bases remaining between them. Looked up from germline, CDR1 is DFQATT and CDR2 is SNEGSKA (reference sequence). The CDR3: CSAGGSRKVNEQYF. CDR3 nucleotides: TGCAGTGCTGGGGGAAGCCGGAAGGTTAATGAGCAGTACTTC.

The J gene is TRBJ2-1, the V gene TRBV7-6, with D possibly being TRBD1 (6 bases). Germline V gene data show CDR1 as SGHVS and CDR2 as FNYEAQ. The CDR3 has 15 amino acids. The V and J ends lost 5 bases and 9 bases respectively, with 20 bases between them. The CDR3, as DNA: TGTGCCAGCAGCCCCAGAATTTACAGGGACGGTGAGCAGTTCTTC. This codes for CASSPRIYRDGEQFF.

This clonotype was seen repeatedly, ten times or more. The genes are TRBV5-5 and TRBJ2-3; perhaps TRBD2 as D (5 bases). The CDR3 is made up of 17 amino acids. Germline loops: CDR1 SGHKS, CDR2 YYEKEE (reference sequence). Trimming removed 1 base from V and 3 bases from J, with 18 bases in between. The DNA for the CDR3 is TGTGCCAGCAGCTTGAGGCTTCTAGCAGGTCTTACAGATACGCAGTATTTT. It encodes CASSLRLLAGLTDTQYF. The variable domain in full, completed from reference TRBV5-5 and TRBJ2-3, reads DAGVTQSPTHLIKTRGQQVTLRCSPISGHKSVSWYQQVLGQGPQFIFQYYEKEERGRGNFPDRFSARQFPNYSSELNVNALLLGDSALYLCASSLRLLAGLTDTQYFGPGTRLTVL.

The sample holds one count of this clonotype. The CDR3 sequence: CASSIRGPDSPLHF. In nucleotides, the CDR3 is TGTGCCAGTAGTATAAGAGGGCCCGATTCACCCCTCCACTTT. The chain is built from TRBV19 and TRBJ1-6; no clear D. With 2 bases removed from V and 8 bases from J, the gap between germline ends came to 10 bases. The CDR3 is 14 amino acids. CDR1 LNHDA and CDR2 SQIVND come from the germline V gene (reference sequence).

V and J are TRBV24-1 and TRBJ2-1; no clear D. The length of the CDR3 is 14 residues. Germline CDR1 and CDR2: KGHDR and SFDVKD. V was trimmed by 3 bases and J by 0 bases, leaving 5 bases between them. CDR3 bases: TGTGCCACCAGTGATACGGCCTCCTACAATGAGCAGTTCTTC. Protein product: CATSDTASYNEQFF.

As concerns this clonotype: With a far larger clone one base away, a read error is the likely cause. The chain links TRBV6-2 or TRBV6-3 to TRBJ2-5; tentative D call: TRBD1 (6 bases). CDR1 is MNHEY and CDR2 is SVGEGT in the germline V gene. V gave up 5 bases and J gave up 3 bases, with 19 bases separating them. This CDR3 contains 16 residues. The DNA of the CDR3 is TGTGCCAGCAGTGAACCGCTGGGCAGGGGCGAAGAGACCCAGTACTTC. It specifies CASSEPLGRGEETQYF.

Only a few counts were recorded for this clonotype. Since a far larger clone is one base different, this is likely a read error. The CDR3 ends on some other residue instead of the conserved phenylalanine or tryptophan, so this is likely a read error. This sequence joins TRBV19 and TRBJ2-5; TRBD1 matches at 10 bases. The end of the DNA is better explained by TRBJ2-1, so the J call may be wrong. CDR3 size: 14 residues. Germline-derived CDR1 and CDR2 are LNHDA and SQIVND (reference sequence). The DNA for the CDR3 is TGTGCCAGTAGTGGGACAGGGGTTTTCAATGAGCAGTTCTCC. This gives the protein CASSGTGVFNEQFS.

Concerning this clonotype: A far larger clone is a single base away, which makes a read error likely. This chain links TRBV6-5 with TRBJ2-1; no clear D. The CDR3 length is 15 residues. Germline CDR1 reads MNHEY; CDR2 reads SVGAGI. V lost 7 bases and J 4 bases, leaving 17 bases between the germline ends. The chain's CDR3 is CASTRGPAPYNEQFF. CDR3 DNA: TGTGCCAGCACTAGAGGACCAGCGCCTTACAATGAGCAGTTCTTC.